The clone carrying this TCR beta chain has a handful of counts. The CDR3 spans 17 residues. Germline lookup yields CDR1 SGHDT and CDR2 YYEEEE. J gave up 0 bases and V 3 bases, and 6 bases lay outside the gene matches. Three nested ARM-PCR rounds with V-beta and C-beta primers built TCRB libraries. TCRdb independently ran MiXCR on the multiplex PCR reads; one entry per CDR3 protein. The sample has 9,500 to 13,000 distinct CDR3 sequences, around three fifths seen once. The data were taken from a study of tumor-infiltrating lymphocytes in glioblastoma multiforme. The material sequenced was brain tumor tissue. The sequence came from a male donor with glioblastoma. The rearrangement joins TRBV5-6 to TRBJ2-7, with TRBD2 matching 13 bases. DNA for the CDR3: TGTGCCAGCAGCTATGGACTAGCGGGAGTAGCCTCCTACGAGCAGTACTTC. Protein: CASSYGLAGVASYEQYF. The variable domain in full, with the rest retrieved from reference TRBV5-6 and TRBJ2-7, is DAGVTQSPTHLIKTRGQQVTLRCSPKSGHDTVSWYQQALGQGPQFIFQYYEEEERQRGNFPDRFSGHQFPNYSSELNVNALLLGDSALYLCASSYGLAGVASYEQYFGPGTRLTVT.